This T cell receptor beta chain is drawn from a study of a mutant IDH1 vaccine in newly diagnosed glioma. Repertoires were generated with immunoSEQ multiplex PCR, while TCRdb's copy carries only in-frame clones and drops some. The sample has fewer than 50,000 clones; more than 90% are singletons. Germline values: CDR1 MGHRA, CDR2 YSYEKL. This CDR3 contains 16 residues. V shed 1 base and J 2 bases; nucleotides not matched to a gene: 2. Time point denoted: baseline, week 1 (first vaccination visit). Documented treatment: pre-vaccination baseline after standard-of-care therapy. The clonotype was recovered from a man younger than 35 with glioma. Specimen: PBMCs, collected from a glioma patient treated with radiotherapy, temozolomide or both. The chain links TRBV4-1 to TRBJ2-3; TRBD2 matches 11 bases. CDR3 region: CASSQGLAGYTDTQYF. The CDR3 DNA is TGCGCCAGCAGCCAAGGACTAGCGGGGTACACAGATACGCAGTATTTT.